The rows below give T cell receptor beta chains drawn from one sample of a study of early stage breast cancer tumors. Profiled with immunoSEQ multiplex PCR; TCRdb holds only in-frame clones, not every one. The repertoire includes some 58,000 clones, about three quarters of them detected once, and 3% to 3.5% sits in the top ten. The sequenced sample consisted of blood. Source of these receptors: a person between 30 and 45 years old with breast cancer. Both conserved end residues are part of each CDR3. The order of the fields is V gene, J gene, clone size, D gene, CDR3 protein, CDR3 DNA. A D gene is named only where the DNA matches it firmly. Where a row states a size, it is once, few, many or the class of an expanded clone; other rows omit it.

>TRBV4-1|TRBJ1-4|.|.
CASSQESSGFNEKLFF
TGCGCCAGCAGCCAAGAGAGTTCGGGGTTTAATGAAAAACTGTTTTTT
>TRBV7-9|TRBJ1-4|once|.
CASSLDRTNEKLFF
TGTGCCAGCAGCCTCGACAGGACTAATGAAAAACTGTTTTTT
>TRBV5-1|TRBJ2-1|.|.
CASRIGQRGQFF
TGCGCCAGCAGGATCGGACAGAGGGGCCAGTTCTTC
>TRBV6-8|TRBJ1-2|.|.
CASSYRQPDGYTF
TGTGCCAGCAGTTATCGGCAGCCGGATGGCTACACCTTC
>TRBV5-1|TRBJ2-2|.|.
CASSRPESGELFF
TGCGCCAGCAGCCGCCCAGAAAGCGGGGAGCTGTTTTTT
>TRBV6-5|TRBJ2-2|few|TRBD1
CASSLKTGMTGELFF
TGTGCCAGCAGTCTAAAGACAGGGATGACCGGGGAGCTGTTTTTT
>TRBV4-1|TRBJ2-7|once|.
CASSQESTGPFKPYEQYF
TGCGCCAGCAGCCAAGAATCTACTGGACCCTTTAAACCCTACGAGCAGTACTTC
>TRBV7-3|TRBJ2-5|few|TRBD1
CASSLTGGQETQYF
TGTGCCAGCAGCCTAACAGGGGGCCAAGAGACCCAGTACTTC
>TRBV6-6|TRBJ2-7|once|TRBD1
CASSLTGDEQYF
TGTGCCAGCAGTTTGACAGGGGACGAGCAGTACTTC
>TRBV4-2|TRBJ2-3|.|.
CASSQDWGVDTQYF
TGTGCCAGCAGCCAAGACTGGGGAGTAGATACGCAGTATTTT
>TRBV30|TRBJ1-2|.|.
CAWSVPRVYGYTF
TGTGCCTGGAGTGTACCCAGGGTCTATGGCTACACCTTC
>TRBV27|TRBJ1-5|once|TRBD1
CARSLRGQTDSNQPQHF
TGTGCCAGGAGCCTTAGGGGGCAGACAGATAGCAATCAGCCCCAGCATTTT
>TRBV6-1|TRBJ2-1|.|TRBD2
CASSDLAGRSYNEQFF
TGTGCCAGCAGTGACCTAGCGGGACGGTCCTACAATGAGCAGTTCTTC
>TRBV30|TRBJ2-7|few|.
CAWSERYEQYF
TGTGCCTGGAGTGAGAGATACGAGCAGTACTTC
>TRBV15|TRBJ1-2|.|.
CATSRDLKVSYGYTF
TGTGCCACCAGCAGAGATCTAAAGGTGTCGTATGGCTACACCTTC
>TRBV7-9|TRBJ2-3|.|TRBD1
CASSGGTGGSTDTQYF
TGTGCCAGCAGCGGCGGGACAGGGGGGAGCACAGATACGCAGTATTTT
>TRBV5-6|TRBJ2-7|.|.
CASSLERRLPLSSYEQYF
TGTGCCAGCAGCTTGGAACGGCGGCTCCCCCTAAGCTCCTACGAGCAGTACTTC
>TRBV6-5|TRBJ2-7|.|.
CASRSEGKRNEQYF
TGTGCCAGCAGGTCGGAAGGAAAAAGGAACGAGCAGTACTTC
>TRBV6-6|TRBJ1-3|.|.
CASSLETGNTIYF
TGTGCCAGCAGCCTTGAAACTGGAAACACCATATATTTT
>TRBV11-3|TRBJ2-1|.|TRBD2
CASSLDSGPYNEQFF
TGTGCCAGCAGCTTAGATAGCGGGCCTTACAATGAGCAGTTCTTC
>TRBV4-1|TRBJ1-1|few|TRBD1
CASSQVRQGVDTEAFF
TGCGCCAGCAGCCAAGTCAGACAGGGCGTTGACACTGAAGCTTTCTTT
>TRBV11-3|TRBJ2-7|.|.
CASSLDNGYEQYF
TGTGCCAGCAGCTTAGATAACGGCTACGAGCAGTACTTC
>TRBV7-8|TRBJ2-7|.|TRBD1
CASSFRGTGGSGQYF
TGTGCCAGCAGCTTTCGCGGGACAGGGGGTTCCGGGCAGTACTTC
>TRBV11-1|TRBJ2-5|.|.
CASSSRGSGETQYF
TGTGCCAGCAGCTCCCGGGGGTCGGGAGAGACCCAGTACTTC
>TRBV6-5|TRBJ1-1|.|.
CASSSRGGDTEAFF
TGTGCCAGCAGTTCTAGAGGGGGGGACACTGAAGCTTTCTTT
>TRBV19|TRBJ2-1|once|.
CASRSDTSSSYNEQFF
TGTGCCAGTCGCTCTGACACCTCGAGCTCCTACAATGAGCAGTTCTTC
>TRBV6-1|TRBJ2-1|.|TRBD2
CASSEVVLAAGEQFF
TGTGCCAGCAGTGAAGTTGTACTAGCGGCAGGGGAGCAGTTCTTC
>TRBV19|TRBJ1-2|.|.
CASSIEGPYGYTF
TGTGCCAGTAGTATAGAGGGGCCCTATGGCTACACCTTC
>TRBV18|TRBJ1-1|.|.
CASSPTSGYTEAFF
TGTGCCAGCTCACCAACATCAGGGTACACTGAAGCTTTCTTT
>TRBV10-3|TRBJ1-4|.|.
CAISEVSGREKLFF
TGTGCCATCAGTGAGGTTTCAGGGCGTGAAAAACTGTTTTTT
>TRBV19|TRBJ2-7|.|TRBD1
CASSTSSDRGLYEQYF
TGTGCCAGTAGTACATCTTCCGACAGGGGGCTCTACGAGCAGTACTTC
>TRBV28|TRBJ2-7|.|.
CASSEQGYEQYF
TGTGCCAGCAGCGAACAGGGTTACGAGCAGTACTTC
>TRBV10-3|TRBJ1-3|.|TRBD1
CAISGGQSSGNTIYF
TGTGCCATCAGTGGGGGACAGAGCTCTGGAAACACCATATATTTT
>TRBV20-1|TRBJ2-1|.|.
CSVLNYNEQFF
TGCAGTGTACTAAACTACAATGAGCAGTTCTTC
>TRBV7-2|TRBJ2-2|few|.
CASSFRGRTGELFF
TGTGCCAGCAGCTTCCGAGGGAGGACCGGGGAGCTGTTTTTT
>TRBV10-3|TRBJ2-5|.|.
CASQPRSEETQYF
TGTGCCAGCCAGCCAAGATCAGAAGAGACCCAGTACTTC
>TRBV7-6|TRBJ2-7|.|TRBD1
CASSSRDRGIYEQYF
TGTGCCAGCAGCTCGCGGGACAGGGGTATTTACGAGCAGTACTTC
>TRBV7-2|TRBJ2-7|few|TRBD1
CASSSGQGAREQYF
TGTGCCAGCAGCTCGGGACAGGGGGCGCGTGAGCAGTACTTC